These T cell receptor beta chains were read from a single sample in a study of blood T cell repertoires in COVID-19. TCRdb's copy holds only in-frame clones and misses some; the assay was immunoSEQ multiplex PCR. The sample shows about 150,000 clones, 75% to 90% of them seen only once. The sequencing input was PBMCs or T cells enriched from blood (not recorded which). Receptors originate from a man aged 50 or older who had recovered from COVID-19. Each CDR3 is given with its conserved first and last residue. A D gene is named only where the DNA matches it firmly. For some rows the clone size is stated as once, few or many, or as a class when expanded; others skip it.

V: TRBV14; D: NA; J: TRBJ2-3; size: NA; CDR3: CASSQYRGTDTQYF; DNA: TGTGCCAGCAGCCAATACAGGGGCACAGATACGCAGTATTTT
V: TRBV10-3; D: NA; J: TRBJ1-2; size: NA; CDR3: CAISESWGLDYGYTF; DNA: TGTGCCATCAGTGAGTCGTGGGGGCTGGACTATGGCTACACCTTC
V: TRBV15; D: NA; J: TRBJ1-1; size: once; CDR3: CATSRDYSPGTEAFF; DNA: TGTGCCACCAGCAGAGATTACTCACCTGGCACTGAAGCTTTCTTT
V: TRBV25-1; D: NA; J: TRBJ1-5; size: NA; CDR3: CASSESSGSNQPQHF; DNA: TGTGCCAGCAGTGAATCATCCGGGAGCAATCAGCCCCAGCATTTT
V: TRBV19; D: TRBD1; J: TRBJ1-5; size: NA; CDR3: CASTYGTGGLSGNQPQHF; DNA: TGTGCCAGTACCTATGGGACAGGGGGCCTCTCCGGCAATCAGCCCCAGCATTTT
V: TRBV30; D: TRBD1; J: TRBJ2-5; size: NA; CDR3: CAHGQGRETQYF; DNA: TGTGCCCATGGACAGGGTAGAGAGACCCAGTACTTC
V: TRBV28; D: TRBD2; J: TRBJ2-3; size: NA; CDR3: CASLAAQSTDTQYF; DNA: TGTGCCAGCCTAGCGGCCCAAAGCACAGATACGCAGTATTTT
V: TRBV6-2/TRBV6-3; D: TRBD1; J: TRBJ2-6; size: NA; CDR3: CASSWGQGRSGANVLTF; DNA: TGTGCCAGCAGTTGGGGACAGGGGCGGTCTGGGGCCAACGTCCTGACTTTC
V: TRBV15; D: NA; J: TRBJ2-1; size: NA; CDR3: CATSQRSTYNEQFF; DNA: TGTGCCACCAGCCAGCGGAGTACCTACAATGAGCAGTTCTTC
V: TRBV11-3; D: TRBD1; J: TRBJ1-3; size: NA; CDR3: CASSRDREDTIYF; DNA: TGTGCCAGCAGCCGAGACAGGGAGGACACCATATATTTT
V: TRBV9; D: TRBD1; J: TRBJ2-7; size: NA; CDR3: CASSSTGFGEQYF; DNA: TGTGCCAGCAGCTCGACAGGGTTCGGCGAGCAGTACTTC
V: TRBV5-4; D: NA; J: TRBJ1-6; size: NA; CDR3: CASSETGYSPLHF; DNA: TGTGCCAGCAGTGAAACAGGCTATTCACCCCTCCACTTT
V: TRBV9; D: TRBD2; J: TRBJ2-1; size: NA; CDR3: CASSGDGRASGLNEQFF; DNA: TGTGCCAGCAGCGGGGACGGCCGGGCTAGCGGCCTTAATGAGCAGTTCTTC
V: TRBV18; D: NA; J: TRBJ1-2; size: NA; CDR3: CASSSQAENYGYTF; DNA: TGTGCCAGCTCCTCCCAGGCCGAAAACTATGGCTACACCTTC
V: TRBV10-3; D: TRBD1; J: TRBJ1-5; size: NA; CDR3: CAISDDREKGQPQHF; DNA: TGTGCCATCAGTGATGACAGGGAGAAAGGTCAGCCCCAGCATTTT
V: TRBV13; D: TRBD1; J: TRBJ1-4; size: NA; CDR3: CASSPQGSATNEKLFF; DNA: TGTGCCAGCAGCCCACAGGGGTCCGCAACTAATGAAAAACTGTTTTTT
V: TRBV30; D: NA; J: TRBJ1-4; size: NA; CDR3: CAWSVRDSRRYNNEKLFF; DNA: TGTGCCTGGAGTGTAAGGGACTCCCGACGATATAACAATGAAAAACTGTTTTTT